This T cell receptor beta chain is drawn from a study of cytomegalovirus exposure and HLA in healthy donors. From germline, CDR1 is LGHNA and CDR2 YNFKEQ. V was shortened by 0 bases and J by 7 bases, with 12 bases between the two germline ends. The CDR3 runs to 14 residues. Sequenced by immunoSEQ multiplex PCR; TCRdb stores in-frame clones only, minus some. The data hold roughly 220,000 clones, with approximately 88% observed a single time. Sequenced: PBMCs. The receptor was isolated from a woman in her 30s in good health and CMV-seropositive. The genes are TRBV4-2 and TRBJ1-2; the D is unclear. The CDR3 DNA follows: TGTGCCAGCAGCCAAGAGCACCGTTACGGTGGCTACACCTTC. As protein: CASSQEHRYGGYTF.